Below, 7 T cell receptor beta chains from the same sample are listed, as sequenced in a study of post-analysis software for immune sequencing data. General study points: There were five TRBV segments more frequent in patients than controls, and TRBV5-6, TRBV5-1 and TRBV20-1 were among them.

Carried by the TCR beta cDNA libraries were unique molecular identifiers. TCRdb processed the PCR reads anew with MiXCR; each CDR3 protein has one entry. The sample lists more than 350,000 distinct CDR3 sequences, approximately 39% occurring once. These receptors lack a known antigen. Sequenced material: blood. These TCRs come from a girl aged 2 to 9 with multiple sclerosis.

The chain employs TRBV12-3 or TRBV12-4 and TRBJ1-1, with 9 bases that match TRBD1. This CDR3 region has 14 residues. With V trimmed by 6 bases and J by 4 bases, 6 bases remained unmatched. The CDR3: CASRSGTGITEAFF. CDR3 DNA: TGTGCCAGCAGATCCGGGACAGGGATCACTGAAGCTTTCTTT.

V gene TRBV3-1 combines with J gene TRBJ2-7; TRBD2 agrees at 7 bases. The CDR3 runs to 15 residues. Per the germline V gene, CDR1 is LGHDT and CDR2 is YNNKEL (reference sequence). J lost 3 bases, V lost 1 base, and 6 bases had no gene match. As DNA, the CDR3 is TGTGCCAGCAGCCAAGGTCGACTAGCCCACTACGAGCAGTACTTC. The encoded protein is CASSQGRLAHYEQYF.

The DNA for the CDR3 is TGCGCCAGCAGCTTGGTCGGGAAAAGGTGGATGAACACTGAAGCTTTCTTT. Its translation: CASSLVGKRWMNTEAFF. The rearrangement joins TRBV5-1 to TRBJ1-1; the D is unclear. Germline assignment: CDR1 SGHRS and CDR2 YFSETQ. This CDR3 comprises 17 residues. V was pared by 0 bases and J by 0 bases, with 15 bases between.

This clonotype was counted only a few times. The gene calls are TRBV6-6 and TRBJ1-5; possibly TRBD1 for D (5 bases). This CDR3 comprises 14 residues. CDR1 and CDR2 (germline): MNHNY, SVGAGI (reference sequence). V was trimmed by 5 bases and J by 6 bases, leaving 14 bases between them. DNA of the CDR3: TGTGCCAGCAGTAGGGTCCAGGGTGTTCAGCCCCAGCATTTT. Its protein is CASSRVQGVQPQHF.

The V gene is TRBV5-1, the J gene TRBJ2-1, with 7 bases that match TRBD1. Unmatched junction bases numbered 13, after V lost 4 bases and J lost 3 bases. Germline V CDR1 and CDR2: SGHRS, YFSETQ. CDR3 size: 17 residues. The CDR3 loop is CASSEVPGTENYNEQFF. The DNA of the CDR3 is TGCGCCAGCAGCGAGGTTCCCGGGACAGAAAACTACAATGAGCAGTTCTTC. Filled out from reference TRBV5-1 and TRBJ2-1, the complete variable domain reads KAGVTQTPRYLIKTRGQQVTLSCSPISGHRSVSWYQQTPGQGLQFLFEYFSETQRNKGNFPGRFSGRQFSNSRSEMNVSTLELGDSALYLCASSEVPGTENYNEQFFGPGTRLTVL.

The rearrangement uses TRBV20-1 and TRBJ2-5; 9 nucleotides line up with TRBD2. The V gene end was trimmed by 6 bases and the J gene end by 2 bases; junction bases not matched to a gene: 7. The CDR3 sequence is 14 residues long. CDR1 and CDR2 from the germline V gene are DFQATT and SNEGSKA (reference sequence). This chain's CDR3 is CSAGGRARQETQYF. CDR3 nucleotides: TGCAGTGCAGGCGGGAGGGCAAGACAAGAGACCCAGTACTTC.

The chain is built from TRBV5-5 and TRBJ2-1; maybe TRBD1 (6 bases). The CDR3 has 17 residues. Per the germline V gene, CDR1 is SGHKS and CDR2 is YYEKEE (reference sequence). V was cut by 3 bases and J by 8 bases, with 24 bases left in between. This chain's CDR3 is CASSSVARPWGRDEQFF. In DNA form, the CDR3 reads TGTGCCAGCAGCTCCGTTGCCCGGCCCTGGGGGCGAGATGAGCAGTTCTTC. Drawing the rest from reference TRBV5-5 and TRBJ2-1, the complete variable domain is DAGVTQSPTHLIKTRGQQVTLRCSPISGHKSVSWYQQVLGQGPQFIFQYYEKEERGRGNFPDRFSARQFPNYSSELNVNALLLGDSALYLCASSSVARPWGRDEQFFGPGTRLTVL.